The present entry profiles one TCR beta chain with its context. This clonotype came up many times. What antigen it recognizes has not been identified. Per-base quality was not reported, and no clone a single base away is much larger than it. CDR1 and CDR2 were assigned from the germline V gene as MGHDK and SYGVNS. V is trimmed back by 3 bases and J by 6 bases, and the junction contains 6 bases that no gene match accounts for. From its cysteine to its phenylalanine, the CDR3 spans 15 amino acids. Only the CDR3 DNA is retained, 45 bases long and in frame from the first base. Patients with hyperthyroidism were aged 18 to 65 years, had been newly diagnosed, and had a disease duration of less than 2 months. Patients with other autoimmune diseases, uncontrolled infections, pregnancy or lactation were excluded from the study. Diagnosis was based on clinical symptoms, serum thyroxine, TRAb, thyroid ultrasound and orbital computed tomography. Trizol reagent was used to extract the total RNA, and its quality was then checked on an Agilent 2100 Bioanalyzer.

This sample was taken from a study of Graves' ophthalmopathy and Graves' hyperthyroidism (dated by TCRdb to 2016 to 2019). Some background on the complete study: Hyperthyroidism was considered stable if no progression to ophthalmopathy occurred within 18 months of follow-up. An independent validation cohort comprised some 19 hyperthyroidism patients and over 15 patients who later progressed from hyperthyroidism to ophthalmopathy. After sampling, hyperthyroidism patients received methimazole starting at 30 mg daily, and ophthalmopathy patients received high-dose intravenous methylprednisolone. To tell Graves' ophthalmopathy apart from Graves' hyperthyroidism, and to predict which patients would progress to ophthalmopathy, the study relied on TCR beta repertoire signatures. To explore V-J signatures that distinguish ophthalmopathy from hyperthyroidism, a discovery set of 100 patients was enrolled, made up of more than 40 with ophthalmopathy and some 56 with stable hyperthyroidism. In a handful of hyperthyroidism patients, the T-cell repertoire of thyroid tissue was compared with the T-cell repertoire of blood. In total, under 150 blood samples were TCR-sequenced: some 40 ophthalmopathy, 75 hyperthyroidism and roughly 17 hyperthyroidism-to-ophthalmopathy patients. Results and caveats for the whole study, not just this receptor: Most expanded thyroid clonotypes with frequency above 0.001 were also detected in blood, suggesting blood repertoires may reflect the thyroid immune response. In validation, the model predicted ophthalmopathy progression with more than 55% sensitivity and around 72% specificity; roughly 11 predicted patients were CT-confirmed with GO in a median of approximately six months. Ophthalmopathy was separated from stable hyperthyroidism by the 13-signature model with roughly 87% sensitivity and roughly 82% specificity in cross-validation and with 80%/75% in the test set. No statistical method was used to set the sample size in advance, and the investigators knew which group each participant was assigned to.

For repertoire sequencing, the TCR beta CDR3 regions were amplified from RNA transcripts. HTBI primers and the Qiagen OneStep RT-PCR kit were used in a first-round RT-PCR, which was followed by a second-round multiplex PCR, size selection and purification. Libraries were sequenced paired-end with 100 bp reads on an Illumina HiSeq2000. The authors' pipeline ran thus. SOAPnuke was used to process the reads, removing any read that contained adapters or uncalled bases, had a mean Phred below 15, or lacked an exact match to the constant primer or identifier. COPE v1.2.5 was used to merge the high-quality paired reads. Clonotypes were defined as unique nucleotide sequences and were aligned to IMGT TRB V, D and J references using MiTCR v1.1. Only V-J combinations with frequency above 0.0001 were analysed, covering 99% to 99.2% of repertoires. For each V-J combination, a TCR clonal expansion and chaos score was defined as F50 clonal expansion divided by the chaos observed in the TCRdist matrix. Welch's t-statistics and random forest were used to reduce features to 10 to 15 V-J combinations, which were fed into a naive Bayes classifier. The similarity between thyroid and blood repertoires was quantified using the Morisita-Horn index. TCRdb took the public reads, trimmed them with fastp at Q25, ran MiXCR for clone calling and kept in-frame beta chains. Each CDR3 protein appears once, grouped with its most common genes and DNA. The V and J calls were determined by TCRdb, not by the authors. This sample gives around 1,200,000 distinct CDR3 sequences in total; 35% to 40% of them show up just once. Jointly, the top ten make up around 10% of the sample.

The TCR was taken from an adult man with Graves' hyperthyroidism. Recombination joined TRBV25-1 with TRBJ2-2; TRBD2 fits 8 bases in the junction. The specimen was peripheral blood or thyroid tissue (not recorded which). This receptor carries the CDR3 CASSDAGGVSGELFF. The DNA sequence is TGTGCCAGCAGTGATGCGGGAGGTGTCTCCGGGGAGCTGTTTTTT.